These T cell receptor beta chains were read from a single sample in a study of T cell responses to AZD1222 COVID-19 vaccine. Repertoires were generated with immunoSEQ multiplex PCR, while TCRdb's copy carries only in-frame clones and drops some. The data contain about 97,000 clones, around 89% of them singletons. Here the sequenced sample was peripheral blood, taken on day 0 of AZD1222 vaccination. All receptors come from an adult in good health. The conserved cysteine and the conserved F or W are not part of the CDR3 here. The size entry is marked missing in some rows and otherwise reads once, few, many or a size class.

TRBV14 NA ASSRKVAGGIGTDTQY
TRBV19 NA ASSIVIGAYEQY
TRBV28 NA ASTSSRRGYT
TRBV29-1 NA SVTSGGFNEQF
TRBV6-5 NA ASSSGQSLGYT
TRBV25-1 NA ASSKQGSNQPQH
TRBV15 NA ATSRDTGGYEQY
TRBV4-1 NA ASSLRDSNNQPQH
TRBV2 NA ASSAGGAINAHYGYT
TRBV18 few ASSPPLAEDNEQF
TRBV20-1 NA SARDRGGYT
TRBV7-2 NA ASSLASQPQH
TRBV28 NA ASSLGQAHYGYT
TRBV6-2/TRBV6-3 NA ASSPGQNQETQY
TRBV28 NA ASRGGGANEKLF
TRBV9 NA ASSASGQGQETQY